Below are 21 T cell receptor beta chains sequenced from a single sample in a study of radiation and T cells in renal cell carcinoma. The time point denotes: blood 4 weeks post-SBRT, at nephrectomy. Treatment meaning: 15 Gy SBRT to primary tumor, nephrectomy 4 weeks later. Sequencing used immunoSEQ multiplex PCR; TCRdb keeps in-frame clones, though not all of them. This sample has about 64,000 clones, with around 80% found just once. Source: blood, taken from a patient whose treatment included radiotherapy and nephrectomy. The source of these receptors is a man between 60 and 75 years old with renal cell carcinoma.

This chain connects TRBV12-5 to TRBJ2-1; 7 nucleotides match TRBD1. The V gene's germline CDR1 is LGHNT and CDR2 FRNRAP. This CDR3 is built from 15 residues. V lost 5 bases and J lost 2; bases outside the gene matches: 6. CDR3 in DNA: TGTGCTAGTGGTCCCAGGGACAGCACCTACAATGAGCAGTTCTTC. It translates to CASGPRDSTYNEQFF.

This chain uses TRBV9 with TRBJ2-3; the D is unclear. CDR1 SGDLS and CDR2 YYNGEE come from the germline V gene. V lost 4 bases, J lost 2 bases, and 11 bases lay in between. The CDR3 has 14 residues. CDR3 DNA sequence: TGTGCCAGCAGCCCCGTACAGTCCACAGATACGCAGTATTTT. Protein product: CASSPVQSTDTQYF.

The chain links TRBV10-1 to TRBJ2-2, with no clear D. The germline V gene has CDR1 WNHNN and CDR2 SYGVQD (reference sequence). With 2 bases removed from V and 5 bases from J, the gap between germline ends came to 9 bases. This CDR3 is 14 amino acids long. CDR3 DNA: TGCGCCAGCAGTGAGGGGATTTCGACCGGGGAGCTGTTTTTT. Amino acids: CASSEGISTGELFF.

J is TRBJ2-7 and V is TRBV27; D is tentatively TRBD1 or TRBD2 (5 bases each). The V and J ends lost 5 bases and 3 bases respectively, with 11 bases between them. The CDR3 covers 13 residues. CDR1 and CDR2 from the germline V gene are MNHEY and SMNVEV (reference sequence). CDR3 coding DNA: TGTGCCAGCAGTACGGGACGGCTCTACGAGCAGTACTTC. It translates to CASSTGRLYEQYF.

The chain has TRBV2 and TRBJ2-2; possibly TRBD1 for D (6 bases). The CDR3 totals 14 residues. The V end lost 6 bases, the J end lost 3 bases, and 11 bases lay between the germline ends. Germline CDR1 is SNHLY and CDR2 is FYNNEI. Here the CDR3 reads CASRAWTDTGELFF. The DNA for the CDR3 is TGTGCCAGCAGAGCCTGGACAGACACCGGGGAGCTGTTTTTT.

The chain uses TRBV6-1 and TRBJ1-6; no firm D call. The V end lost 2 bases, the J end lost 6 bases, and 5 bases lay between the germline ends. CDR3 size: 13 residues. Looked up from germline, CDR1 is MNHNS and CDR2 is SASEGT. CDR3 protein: CASSEPSNSPLHF. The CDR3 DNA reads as TGTGCCAGCAGTGAACCCTCTAATTCACCCCTCCACTTT.

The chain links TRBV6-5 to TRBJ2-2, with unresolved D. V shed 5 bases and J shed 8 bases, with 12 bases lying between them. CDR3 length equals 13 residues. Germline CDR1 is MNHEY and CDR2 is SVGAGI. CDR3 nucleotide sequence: TGTGCCAGCAGTGGGATTTCCGGAGGGGAGCTGTTTTTT. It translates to CASSGISGGELFF.

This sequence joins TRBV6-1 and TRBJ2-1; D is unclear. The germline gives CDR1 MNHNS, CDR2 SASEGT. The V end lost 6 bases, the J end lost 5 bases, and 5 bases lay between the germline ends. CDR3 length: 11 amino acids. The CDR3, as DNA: TGTGCCAGCAGGTTTAACAATGAGCAGTTCTTC. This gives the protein CASRFNNEQFF.

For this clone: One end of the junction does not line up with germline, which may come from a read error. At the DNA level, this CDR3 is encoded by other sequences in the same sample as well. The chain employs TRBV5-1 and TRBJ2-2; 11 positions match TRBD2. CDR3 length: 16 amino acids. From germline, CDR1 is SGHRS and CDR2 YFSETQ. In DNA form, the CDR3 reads TGCGCCAGCAGTTTGGGTCGGACTAGCGGGACCGGGGAGCTGTTTTTT. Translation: CASSLGRTSGTGELFF.

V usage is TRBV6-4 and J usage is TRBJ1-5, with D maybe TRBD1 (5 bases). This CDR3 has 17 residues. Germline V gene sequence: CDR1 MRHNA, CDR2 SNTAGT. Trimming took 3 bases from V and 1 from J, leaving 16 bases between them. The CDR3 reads CASSERGGQGSNQPQHF. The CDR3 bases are TGTGCCAGCAGTGAAAGGGGCGGGCAGGGAAGCAATCAGCCCCAGCATTTT.

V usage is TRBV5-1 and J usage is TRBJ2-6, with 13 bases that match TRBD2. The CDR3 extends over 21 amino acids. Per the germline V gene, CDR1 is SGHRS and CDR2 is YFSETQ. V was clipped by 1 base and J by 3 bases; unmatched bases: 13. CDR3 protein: CASSLTGTGGLAGNGANVLTF. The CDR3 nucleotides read TGCGCCAGCAGCTTGACCGGGACGGGGGGACTAGCGGGAAATGGGGCCAACGTCCTGACTTTC.

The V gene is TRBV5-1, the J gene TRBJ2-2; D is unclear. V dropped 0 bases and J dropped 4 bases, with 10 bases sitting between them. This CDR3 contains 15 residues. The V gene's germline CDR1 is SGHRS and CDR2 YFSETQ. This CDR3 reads CASSLGTVSTGELFF. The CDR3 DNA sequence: TGCGCCAGCAGCTTGGGGACGGTGAGCACCGGGGAGCTGTTTTTT.

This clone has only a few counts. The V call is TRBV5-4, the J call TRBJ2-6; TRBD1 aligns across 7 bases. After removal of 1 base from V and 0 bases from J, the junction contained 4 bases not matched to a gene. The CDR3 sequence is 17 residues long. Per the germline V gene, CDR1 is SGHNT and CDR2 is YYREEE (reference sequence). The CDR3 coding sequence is TGTGCCAGCAGCTTGCACAGGGGAATCTCTGGGGCCAACGTCCTGACTTTC. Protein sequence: CASSLHRGISGANVLTF.

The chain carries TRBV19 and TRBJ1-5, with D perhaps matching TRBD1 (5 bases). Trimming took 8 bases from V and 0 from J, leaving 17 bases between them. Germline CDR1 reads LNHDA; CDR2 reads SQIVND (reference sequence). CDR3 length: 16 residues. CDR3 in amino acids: CASRGWGRNSNQPQHF. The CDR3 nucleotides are TGTGCCAGTCGCGGTTGGGGACGGAATAGCAATCAGCCCCAGCATTTT.

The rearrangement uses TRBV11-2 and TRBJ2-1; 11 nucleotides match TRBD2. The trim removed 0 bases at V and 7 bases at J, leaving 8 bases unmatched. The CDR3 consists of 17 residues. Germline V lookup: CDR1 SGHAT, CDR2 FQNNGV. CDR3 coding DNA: TGTGCCAGCAGCTTAGATCTGGGTAGCGGGAGGGGTAATGAGCAGTTCTTC. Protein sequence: CASSLDLGSGRGNEQFF. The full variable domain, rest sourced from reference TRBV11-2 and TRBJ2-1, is EAGVAQSPRYKIIEKRQSVAFWCNPISGHATLYWYQQILGQGPKLLIQFQNNGVVDDSQLPKDRFSAERLKGVDSTLKIQPAKLEDSAVYLCASSLDLGSGRGNEQFFGPGTRLTVL.

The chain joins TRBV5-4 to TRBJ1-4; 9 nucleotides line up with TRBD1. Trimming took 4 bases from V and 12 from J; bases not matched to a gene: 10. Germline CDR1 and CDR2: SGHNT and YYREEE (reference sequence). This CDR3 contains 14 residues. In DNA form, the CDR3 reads TGTGCCAGCAGCCCGGGACAGGGTATTGAGGAACTGTTTTTT. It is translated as CASSPGQGIEELFF.

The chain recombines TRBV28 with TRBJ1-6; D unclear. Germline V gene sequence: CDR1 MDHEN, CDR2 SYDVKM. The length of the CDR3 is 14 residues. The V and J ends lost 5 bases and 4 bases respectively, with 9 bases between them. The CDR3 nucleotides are TGTGCCAGCAGTCGACAACCGTATAATTCACCCCTCCACTTT. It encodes CASSRQPYNSPLHF.

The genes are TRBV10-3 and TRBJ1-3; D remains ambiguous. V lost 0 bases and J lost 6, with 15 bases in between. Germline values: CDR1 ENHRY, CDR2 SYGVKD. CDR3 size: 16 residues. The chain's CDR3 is CAISESGGQKLNTIYF. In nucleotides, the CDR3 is TGTGCCATCAGTGAGTCGGGTGGGCAGAAGTTAAACACCATATATTTT.

The CDR3 bases are TGTGCCAGCAGCCAACAGGCATCCCGTTTGGGTAATCAGCCCCAGCATTTT. The encoded protein is CASSQQASRLGNQPQHF. This rearrangement joins TRBV4-2 to TRBJ1-5; D is uncertain. Germline CDR1 is LGHNA and CDR2 is YNFKEQ. This CDR3 spans 17 amino acids. Trimming took off 2 bases at V and 4 bases at J, with 18 bases between the two ends.

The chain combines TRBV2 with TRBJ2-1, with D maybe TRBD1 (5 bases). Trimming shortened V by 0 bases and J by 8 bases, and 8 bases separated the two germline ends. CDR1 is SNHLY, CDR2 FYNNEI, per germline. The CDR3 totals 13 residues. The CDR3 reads CASSEAEGDEQFF. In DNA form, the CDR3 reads TGTGCCAGCAGTGAAGCAGAAGGGGATGAGCAGTTCTTC.

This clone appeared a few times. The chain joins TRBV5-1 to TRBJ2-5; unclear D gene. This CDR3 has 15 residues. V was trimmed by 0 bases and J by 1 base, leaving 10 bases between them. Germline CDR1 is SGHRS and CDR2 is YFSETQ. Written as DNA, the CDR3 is TGCGCCAGCAGCTTGGTCTCTATTCCCCAAGAGACCCAGTACTTC. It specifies CASSLVSIPQETQYF.